The TCR beta chain described here comes from a study of cytomegalovirus exposure and HLA in healthy donors. Study overall: The roughly 670 first-cohort repertoires shared a platform with the approximately 110 validation repertoires, as reported in a later analysis.

Study-wide points: Cytomegalovirus association was listed for about 150 TCR beta chains.

About this clone: Its target is unknown.

V dropped 2 bases and J dropped 0; count of bases not matched to a gene: 11. Germline V gives CDR1 SGHDN, CDR2 FVKESK. CDR3 size: 19 residues. Method: immunoSEQ multiplex PCR; TCRdb's copy keeps in-frame clones and lacks some. The table includes some 110,000 clones, more than 85% detected once. The donors were part of the validation cohort, which consisted of some 120 subjects and was separate from the first cohort of 666 subjects. Sequenced sample: PBMCs. The TCR sequence derives from a man younger than 30 in good health and CMV-seropositive. This chain joins TRBV14 and TRBJ2-1; 9 bases align to TRBD1. Here the CDR3 DNA reads TGTGCCAGCAGCCAAATAGGGACAGGGCCTTGGAGCTCCTACAATGAGCAGTTCTTC. Its translation is CASSQIGTGPWSSYNEQFF.